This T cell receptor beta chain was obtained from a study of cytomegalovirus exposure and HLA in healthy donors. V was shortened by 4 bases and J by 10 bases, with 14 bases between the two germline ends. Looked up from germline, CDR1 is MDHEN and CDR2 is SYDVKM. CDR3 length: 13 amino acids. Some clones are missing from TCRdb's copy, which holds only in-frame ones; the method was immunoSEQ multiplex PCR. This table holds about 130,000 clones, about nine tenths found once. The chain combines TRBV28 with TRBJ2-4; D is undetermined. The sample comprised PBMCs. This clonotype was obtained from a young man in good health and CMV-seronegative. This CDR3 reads CASSYGPEAIQYF. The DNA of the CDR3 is TGTGCCAGCAGTTACGGCCCCGAGGCTATTCAGTACTTC.